Following are 30 T cell receptor beta chains from one sample sequenced in a study of cytomegalovirus exposure and HLA in healthy donors. PCR employed 60 Vbeta and 13 Jbeta primers. The assay was immunoSEQ multiplex PCR, and TCRdb's table has in-frame clones only and misses some. The table lists around 210,000 clones. The sequenced sample was PBMCs. The receptors shown here come from a girl aged 2 to 9 in good health and CMV-seropositive.

The CDR3 coding sequence is TGCGCCAGCAGCTCCAGAGACAGGGGGAACACCGGGGAGCTGTTTTTT. Translation gives CASSSRDRGNTGELFF. V usage is TRBV5-1 and J usage is TRBJ2-2; TRBD1 matches 8 bases. Germline V lookup: CDR1 SGHRS, CDR2 YFSETQ. V was clipped by 3 bases and J by 1 base; unmatched bases: 5. CDR3 size: 16 residues.

The chain uses TRBV5-1 and TRBJ2-5, with 10 bases matching TRBD2. The V and J ends lost 5 bases and 5 bases, in that order; junction bases with no gene match: 18. This CDR3 spans 18 amino acids. Germline CDR1 reads SGHRS; CDR2 reads YFSETQ. CDR3 in amino acids: CASSLNPSGRGSGETQYF. The CDR3 bases are TGCGCCAGCAGTTTAAACCCTAGCGGGAGAGGATCGGGTGAGACCCAGTACTTC. Full variable domain (missing parts from reference TRBV5-1 and TRBJ2-5): KAGVTQTPRYLIKTRGQQVTLSCSPISGHRSVSWYQQTPGQGLQFLFEYFSETQRNKGNFPGRFSGRQFSNSRSEMNVSTLELGDSALYLCASSLNPSGRGSGETQYFGPGTRLLVL.

The chain links TRBV5-1 to TRBJ1-1; no clear D. Germline V lookup: CDR1 SGHRS, CDR2 YFSETQ. Trimming took off 4 bases at V and 11 bases at J, with 21 bases between the two ends. The CDR3 has 14 residues. The chain's CDR3 is CASSPMTIPVKAFF. CDR3 nucleotides: TGCGCCAGCAGCCCCATGACAATCCCTGTTAAGGCTTTCTTT.

The chain combines TRBV27 with TRBJ2-7; a possible D gene is TRBD1 (5 bases). Trimming took 0 bases from V and 2 from J, leaving 11 bases between them. The CDR3 totals 15 residues. Germline V gene lookup returns CDR1 MNHEY and CDR2 SMNVEV (reference sequence). The DNA of the CDR3 is TGTGCCAGCAGTTTATCCCTCACAGGTCCCTACGAGCAGTACTTC. It codes for CASSLSLTGPYEQYF.

The CDR3 region is CASSFRGYTGELFF. In DNA, the CDR3 is TGTGCCAGCAGTTTTCGGGGGTACACCGGGGAGCTGTTTTTT. This chain joins TRBV28 and TRBJ2-2; a possible D gene is TRBD2 (6 bases). V gave up 3 bases and J gave up 3 bases, with 8 bases separating them. Germline values: CDR1 MDHEN, CDR2 SYDVKM. The CDR3 is made up of 14 amino acids.

This CDR3 is CASSLAGVGNTIYF. CDR3 DNA: TGCGCCAGCAGCTTGGCAGGGGTTGGAAACACCATATATTTT. This chain joins TRBV5-1 and TRBJ1-3; maybe TRBD1 (6 bases). Per germline, CDR1 SGHRS and CDR2 YFSETQ. This CDR3 is built from 14 residues. Trimming took off 0 bases at V and 3 bases at J, with 7 bases between the two ends.

The chain couples TRBV28 to TRBJ1-5; TRBD1 matches 7 bases. The CDR3 loop spans 16 amino acids. The germline V gene has CDR1 MDHEN and CDR2 SYDVKM. After removal of 6 bases from V and 2 bases from J, the junction contained 10 bases not matched to a gene. CDR3 sequence (DNA): TGTGCCAGCAGGCCGCGCTACAGGGGCGGCAATCAGCCCCAGCATTTT. Residues: CASRPRYRGGNQPQHF.

The chain links TRBV10-1 to TRBJ2-7; D is possibly TRBD2 (5 bases). This CDR3 comprises 15 residues. CDR1 and CDR2 (germline): WNHNN, SYGVQD (reference sequence). The V gene lost 2 bases and the J gene lost 0 bases, with 11 bases spanning the gap. CDR3 sequence reads: CASSEGRAISYEQYF. In DNA form, the CDR3 reads TGCGCCAGCAGTGAGGGGCGGGCGATCTCCTACGAGCAGTACTTC.

This chain links TRBV19 with TRBJ2-1, with 11 positions matching TRBD1. V lost 6 bases and J lost 7; bases outside the gene matches: 8. This CDR3 contains 15 residues. Germline V gene data show CDR1 as LNHDA and CDR2 as SQIVND (reference sequence). CDR3 in DNA: TGTGCCAGTAGCGCAGGACAGGGGGCACGGAATGAGCAGTTCTTC. It is translated as CASSAGQGARNEQFF.

The chain joins TRBV5-1 to TRBJ2-5; the match to TRBD2 covers 15 bases. Germline V CDR1 and CDR2: SGHRS, YFSETQ. The CDR3 loop spans 17 amino acids. Trimming at V came to 4 bases and at J to 7 bases, leaving 11 bases not matched to a gene. CDR3 bases: TGCGCCAGCAGCCGGGGACTAGCGGGAGGAGACTTGTGGACCCAGTACTTC. Translated, it gives CASSRGLAGGDLWTQYF.

The chain has TRBV10-3 and TRBJ2-1; D is possibly TRBD2 (6 bases). The ends were cut back, 6 bases at V and 0 bases at J, with 12 bases in the middle. The CDR3 has 15 residues. Germline CDR1 reads ENHRY; CDR2 reads SYGVKD. This CDR3 reads CAISGTLSSYNEQFF. Written as DNA, the CDR3 is TGTGCCATCAGCGGGACTCTCAGCTCCTACAATGAGCAGTTCTTC.

This rearrangement joins TRBV4-1 to TRBJ1-2; 9 nucleotides align to TRBD1. Germline V CDR1 and CDR2: MGHRA, YSYEKL. The CDR3 is made up of 16 amino acids. The V and J ends lost 0 bases and 5 bases, in that order; junction bases with no gene match: 7. For the CDR3, the DNA is TGCGCCAGCAGCCAAGAGGGGGACAGGGAGTTATATGGCTACACCTTC. It translates to CASSQEGDRELYGYTF.

The chain recombines TRBV5-1 with TRBJ2-7; D is unclear. Deletions cut 2 bases from V and 2 bases from J, with 8 bases between. The CDR3 covers 13 residues. Germline V gene lookup returns CDR1 SGHRS and CDR2 YFSETQ. In DNA, the CDR3 is TGCGCCAGCAGCTTAGACTCACCCTACGAGCAGTACTTC. It codes for CASSLDSPYEQYF.

The chain is built from TRBV6-1 and TRBJ1-2, with a possible D match to TRBD1 (6 bases). The CDR3 is made up of 15 amino acids. Germline-derived CDR1 and CDR2 are MNHNS and SASEGT. V lost 5 bases and J 3 bases, leaving 16 bases between the germline ends. In DNA form, the CDR3 reads TGTGCCAGCAGTAAAATAGACAGGCCCTACTATGGCTACACCTTC. Its translation is CASSKIDRPYYGYTF.

The V gene is TRBV6-5, the J gene TRBJ1-1; D uncertain. CDR1 and CDR2 (germline): MNHEY, SVGAGI. The germline V and J ends were trimmed by 3 bases and 4 bases, with 6 bases remaining between them. The CDR3 extends over 12 amino acids. CDR3 protein: CASSYGLTEAFF. The CDR3 region has the DNA TGTGCCAGCAGTTATGGCCTCACTGAAGCTTTCTTT.

Here the CDR3 DNA reads TGTGCCAGCAGCTTTCAGGCCACCGGGGAGCTGTTTTTT. Translating gives CASSFQATGELFF. The chain combines TRBV7-3 with TRBJ2-2, with D uncertain. The germline CDR1 and CDR2 sequences are SGHTA and FQGTGA. V dropped 3 bases and J dropped 4 bases, with 6 bases sitting between them. The CDR3 length is 13 residues.

This chain connects TRBV20-1 to TRBJ2-5; no firm D call. The CDR3 is 11 amino acids. The V and J ends lost 3 bases and 5 bases respectively, with 7 bases between them. Per germline, CDR1 DFQATT and CDR2 SNEGSKA (reference sequence). CDR3 nucleotide sequence: TGCAGTGCTAGGTACGGGGAGACCCAGTACTTC. Amino acid sequence: CSARYGETQYF.

The chain employs TRBV2 and TRBJ1-5; unclear D gene. The length of the CDR3 is 13 residues. Trimming stripped 1 base from V and 5 bases from J, with 6 bases between. CDR1 SNHLY and CDR2 FYNNEI come from the germline V gene. The CDR3: CASSEEGDQPQHF. Written as DNA, the CDR3 is TGTGCCAGCAGTGAAGAGGGAGATCAGCCCCAGCATTTT.

The chain couples TRBV27 to TRBJ1-1; no clear D gene. This CDR3 is 14 amino acids long. Per germline, CDR1 MNHEY and CDR2 SMNVEV (reference sequence). V shed 2 bases and J shed 11 bases, with 18 bases lying between them. DNA for the CDR3: TGTGCCAGCAGTTTAGTGGCGTCAGGTCCGATTGCTTTCTTT. The encoded protein is CASSLVASGPIAFF.

V and J are TRBV5-1 and TRBJ2-7; 11 bases are shared with TRBD1. Losses at the gene ends were 3 bases for V and 2 bases for J; bases not matched to a gene: 1. The CDR3 extends over 14 amino acids. The germline gives CDR1 SGHRS, CDR2 YFSETQ. The CDR3 sequence: CASSWTGGPYEQYF. The CDR3 DNA follows: TGCGCCAGCAGCTGGACAGGGGGCCCCTACGAGCAGTACTTC. Full variable domain (outside the CDR3, taken from reference TRBV5-1 and TRBJ2-7): KAGVTQTPRYLIKTRGQQVTLSCSPISGHRSVSWYQQTPGQGLQFLFEYFSETQRNKGNFPGRFSGRQFSNSRSEMNVSTLELGDSALYLCASSWTGGPYEQYFGPGTRLTVT.

This rearrangement joins TRBV28 to TRBJ1-5; 7 bases fit TRBD1. This CDR3 comprises 13 residues. Germline CDR1 MDHEN, CDR2 SYDVKM. With 7 bases clipped from V and 4 bases from J, the junction kept 4 bases outside the gene matches. CDR3 bases: TGTGCCAGCATAAGGGACAGAAATCAGCCCCAGCATTTT. It yields the protein CASIRDRNQPQHF.

This rearrangement joins TRBV29-1 to TRBJ1-1; D is possibly TRBD1 (5 bases). Germline V gene lookup returns CDR1 SQVTM and CDR2 ANQGSEA. This CDR3 contains 14 residues. Trimming took off 3 bases at V and 10 bases at J, with 21 bases between the two ends. The CDR3, as DNA: TGCAGCGTTGAGAGGCAGGGTGTTGATGTGGGAGCTTTCTTT. It yields the protein CSVERQGVDVGAFF.

This chain joins TRBV5-1 and TRBJ1-1; D gene uncertain. This CDR3 comprises 14 residues. CDR1 and CDR2 from the germline V gene are SGHRS and YFSETQ. V was trimmed by 2 bases and J by 2 bases, leaving 10 bases between them. The CDR3 region is CASSFLNSNTEAFF. CDR3 in DNA: TGCGCCAGCAGCTTCCTAAACAGTAACACTGAAGCTTTCTTT.

J is TRBJ2-3 and V is TRBV29-1, with 8 bases fitting TRBD2. The CDR3 has 15 amino acids. CDR1 and CDR2 (germline): SQVTM, ANQGSEA. The junction had 8 bases not matched to a gene; V was cut back by 4 bases and J by 2 bases. This chain's CDR3 is CSVGSAGGPTDTQYF. In DNA, the CDR3 is TGCAGCGTTGGTTCCGCGGGAGGCCCCACAGATACGCAGTATTTT.

This chain uses TRBV18 with TRBJ2-2, with 7 bases matching TRBD2. Germline-derived CDR1 and CDR2 are KGHSH and LQKENI. The J segment lost 2 bases and the V segment lost 3 bases, leaving 9 bases of the junction unmatched. CDR3 size: 17 residues. The CDR3: CASSPVPGLTNTGELFF. CDR3 bases: TGTGCCAGCTCACCGGTCCCGGGACTAACAAACACCGGGGAGCTGTTTTTT. Together with reference TRBV18 and TRBJ2-2, the CDR3 gives the full variable domain: NAGVMQNPRHLVRRRGQEARLRCSPMKGHSHVYWYRQLPEEGLKFMVYLQKENIIDESGMPKERFSAEFPKEGPSILRIQQVVRGDSAAYFCASSPVPGLTNTGELFFGEGSRLTVL.

V and J are TRBV9 and TRBJ1-1; no reliable D call. Trimming left V 3 bases short and J 7 bases short, with 13 bases between. CDR1 is SGDLS and CDR2 is YYNGEE in the germline V gene. The CDR3 totals 13 residues. CDR3 sequence reads: CASSARQSFEAFF. The CDR3 bases are TGTGCCAGCAGCGCCCGACAAAGCTTTGAAGCTTTCTTT.

V usage is TRBV5-4 and J usage is TRBJ2-2; the match to TRBD1 covers 9 bases. The CDR3 runs 15 residues. The V gene end was trimmed by 4 bases and the J gene end by 3 bases; junction bases not matched to a gene: 4. In germline, CDR1 is SGHNT, CDR2 YYREEE (reference sequence). CDR3 amino acids: CASSRRTGDTGELFF. DNA of the CDR3: TGTGCCAGCAGCCGCCGGACAGGGGACACCGGGGAGCTGTTTTTT. The full variable domain, rest sourced from reference TRBV5-4 and TRBJ2-2, is ETGVTQSPTHLIKTRGQQVTLRCSSQSGHNTVSWYQQALGQGPQFIFQYYREEENGRGNFPPRFSGLQFPNYSSELNVNALELDDSALYLCASSRRTGDTGELFFGEGSRLTVL.

The chain is built from TRBV27 and TRBJ2-5, with 7 bases identical to TRBD1. V shed 2 bases, J shed 3 bases, and the junction held 6 bases outside the gene matches. CDR1 MNHEY and CDR2 SMNVEV come from the germline V gene (reference sequence). CDR3 length equals 15 residues. CDR3 amino acids: CASSLRQGVKETQYF. The CDR3 nucleotides are TGTGCCAGCAGTTTAAGACAGGGCGTAAAAGAGACCCAGTACTTC.

The V gene is TRBV18, the J gene TRBJ1-2, with 8 nucleotides matching TRBD1. The germline V gene encodes CDR1 KGHSH and CDR2 LQKENI. The CDR3 is 17 amino acids. V was clipped by 3 bases and J by 3 bases; unmatched bases: 12. CDR3 in DNA: TGTGCCAGCTCACCCACTTTGACAGGGGTGAGCGACTATGGCTACACCTTC. Encoded protein: CASSPTLTGVSDYGYTF.

The rearrangement links TRBV15 to TRBJ2-3; TRBD2 is a possible D gene (5 bases). The length of the CDR3 is 17 residues. Trimming stripped 0 bases from V and 2 bases from J, with 15 bases between. CDR1 and CDR2 (germline): LNHNV, YYDKDF (reference sequence). The CDR3 region is CATSRDLLAADTDTQYF. CDR3 nucleotide sequence: TGTGCCACCAGCAGAGATCTCCTAGCCGCTGACACAGATACGCAGTATTTT.